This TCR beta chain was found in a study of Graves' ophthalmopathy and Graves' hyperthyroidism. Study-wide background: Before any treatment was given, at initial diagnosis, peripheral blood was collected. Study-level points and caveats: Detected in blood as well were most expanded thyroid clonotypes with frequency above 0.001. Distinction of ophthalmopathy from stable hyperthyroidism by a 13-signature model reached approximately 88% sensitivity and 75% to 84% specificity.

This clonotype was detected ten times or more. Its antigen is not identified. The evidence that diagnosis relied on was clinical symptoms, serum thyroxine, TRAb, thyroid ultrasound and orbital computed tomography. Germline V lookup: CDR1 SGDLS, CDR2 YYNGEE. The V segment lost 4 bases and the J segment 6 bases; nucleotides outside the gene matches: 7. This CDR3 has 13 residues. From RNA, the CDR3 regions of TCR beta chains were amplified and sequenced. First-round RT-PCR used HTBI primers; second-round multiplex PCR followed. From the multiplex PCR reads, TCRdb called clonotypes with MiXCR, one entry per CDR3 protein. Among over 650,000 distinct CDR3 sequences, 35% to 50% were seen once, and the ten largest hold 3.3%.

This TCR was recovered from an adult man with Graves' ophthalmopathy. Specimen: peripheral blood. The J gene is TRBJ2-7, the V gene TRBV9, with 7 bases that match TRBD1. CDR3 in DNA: TGTGCCAGCAGCCGTACGACAGGGCTCGAGCAGTACTTC. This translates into CASSRTTGLEQYF.